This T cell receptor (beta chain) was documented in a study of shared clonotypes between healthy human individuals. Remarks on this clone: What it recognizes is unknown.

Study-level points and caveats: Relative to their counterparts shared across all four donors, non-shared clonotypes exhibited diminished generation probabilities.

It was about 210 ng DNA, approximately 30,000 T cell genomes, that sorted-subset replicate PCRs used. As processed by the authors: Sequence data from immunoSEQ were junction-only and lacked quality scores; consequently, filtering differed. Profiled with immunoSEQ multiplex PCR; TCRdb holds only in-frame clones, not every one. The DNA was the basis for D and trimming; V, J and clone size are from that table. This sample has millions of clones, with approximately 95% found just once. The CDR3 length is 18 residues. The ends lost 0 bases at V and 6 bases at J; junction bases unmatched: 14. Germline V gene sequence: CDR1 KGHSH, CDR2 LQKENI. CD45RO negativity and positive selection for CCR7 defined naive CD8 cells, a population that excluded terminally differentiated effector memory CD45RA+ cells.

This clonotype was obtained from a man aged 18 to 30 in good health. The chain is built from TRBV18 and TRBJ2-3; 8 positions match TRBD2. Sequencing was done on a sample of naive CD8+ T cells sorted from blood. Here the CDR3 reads CASSPPVGLAPDLDTQYF. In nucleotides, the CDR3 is TGTGCCAGCTCACCACCGGTCGGACTAGCCCCTGATCTGGATACGCAGTATTTT.